The rows below give T cell receptor beta chains drawn from one sample of a study of post-analysis software for immune sequencing data. TCRdb reanalysed the PCR reads using MiXCR and keeps one entry per CDR3 protein. Here the sample spans roughly 600,000 distinct CDR3 sequences, roughly 40% being singletons. The specimen was blood. All receptors come from a girl between 5 and 17 years old with multiple sclerosis. Each CDR3 is given with its conserved first and last residue. Fields, in order: CDR3 DNA, CDR3 protein, V gene, clone size, D gene, J gene. The D gene is left open where the match is weak. For some rows the clone size is stated as once, few or many, or as a class when expanded; others skip it.

CDR3nt: TGTGCCAGCAGCTCGGCGGACAGGGCTATCTACGAGCAGTACTTC; CDR3aa: CASSSADRAIYEQYF; v_gene: TRBV12-3/TRBV12-4; abundance: few; d_gene: TRBD1; j_gene: TRBJ2-7
CDR3nt: TGCGCCAGCAGCCTGGACCACAGGGGGATCAGTCGATCACCCCTCCACTTT; CDR3aa: CASSLDHRGISRSPLHF; v_gene: TRBV5-1; abundance: -; d_gene: TRBD1; j_gene: TRBJ1-6
CDR3nt: TGTGCCAGCAGCCAAGTGTTTGGGGGACTAGCAGCTCCCGATGAGCAGTTCTTC; CDR3aa: CASSQVFGGLAAPDEQFF; v_gene: TRBV4-2; abundance: -; d_gene: TRBD2; j_gene: TRBJ2-1
CDR3nt: TGTGCCAGCAGACTTGACAGGGTGGGTGGCTACACCTTC; CDR3aa: CASRLDRVGGYTF; v_gene: TRBV6-5; abundance: -; d_gene: TRBD1; j_gene: TRBJ1-2
CDR3nt: TGTGCCAGCAACTCCCCTGGGTACGAGCAGTACTTC; CDR3aa: CASNSPGYEQYF; v_gene: TRBV5-5; abundance: -; d_gene: -; j_gene: TRBJ2-7
CDR3nt: TGCGCCAGCAGCTTCCGGGACAACTACTACGAGCAGTACTTC; CDR3aa: CASSFRDNYYEQYF; v_gene: TRBV4-1; abundance: -; d_gene: -; j_gene: TRBJ2-7
CDR3nt: TGTGCCAGCAGCTTAGGGAGCGGGAGGGCTTCAGAGACCCAGTACTTC; CDR3aa: CASSLGSGRASETQYF; v_gene: TRBV7-9; abundance: few; d_gene: TRBD2; j_gene: TRBJ2-5
CDR3nt: TGTGCCAGCAGCTTGTCCGTCGGGGTGGGGGGTTCCTACGAGCAGTACTTC; CDR3aa: CASSLSVGVGGSYEQYF; v_gene: TRBV7-2; abundance: few; d_gene: -; j_gene: TRBJ2-7
CDR3nt: TGTGCCATCAGTGGTGGACTAGCGGGAGCAGAGACCCAGTACTTC; CDR3aa: CAISGGLAGAETQYF; v_gene: TRBV10-3; abundance: -; d_gene: TRBD2; j_gene: TRBJ2-5
CDR3nt: TGTGCCAGCAGTCTAGCGGACTACCACACAGATACGCAGTATTTT; CDR3aa: CASSLADYHTDTQYF; v_gene: TRBV6-5; abundance: few; d_gene: TRBD2; j_gene: TRBJ2-3
CDR3nt: TGCAGTGCTAGGGCTACGGGACTAGCTGCAGATACGCAGTATTTT; CDR3aa: CSARATGLAADTQYF; v_gene: TRBV20-1; abundance: -; d_gene: TRBD2; j_gene: TRBJ2-3